Below are 30 T cell receptor beta chains sequenced from a single sample in a study of T-cell reconstitution after alpha-beta-depleted transplantation in children. Unique molecular identifiers were incorporated when the TCRbeta library was constructed. One entry per CDR3 protein results from TCRdb running MiXCR on the PCR reads. In the table there are approximately 230,000 distinct CDR3 sequences, more than 20% of which are singletons. The material sequenced was PBMCs, mostly from graft donor cells, taken 360 days after TCRalphabeta/CD19-depleted stem cell transplant. The origin of the receptors is a female patient between 2 and 15 years old who had a stem cell transplant for congenital amegakaryocytic thrombocytopenia, so the T cells may come from the graft donor.

The chain has TRBV5-1 and TRBJ2-7; D is unclear. The CDR3 is 13 residues long. From germline, CDR1 is SGHRS and CDR2 YFSETQ. V shed 7 bases and J shed 1 base, with 12 bases lying between them. The CDR3 coding sequence is TGCGCCAGCGCTGTAGAAGTTTCCTACGAGCAGTACTTC. Its protein is CASAVEVSYEQYF.

The CDR3 reads CASRASGNHEQYF. The CDR3 DNA reads TGTGCCAGCAGGGCCAGCGGGAACCACGAGCAGTACTTC. The gene calls are TRBV12-3 or TRBV12-4 and TRBJ2-7; 7 bases agree with TRBD2. The CDR3 spans 13 residues. V gave up 6 bases and J gave up 5 bases; unmatched junction bases: 7.

In regard to this clonotype: The junction departs from germline at one end; a sequencing error may be responsible. The chain is built from TRBV15 and TRBJ1-1; D gene ambiguous. Germline lookup yields CDR1 LNHNV and CDR2 YYDKDF (reference sequence). The CDR3 has 12 amino acids. In DNA, the CDR3 is TGTGCCACCAGCAGACCGGATCGACTTACGGTCTTT. As protein: CATSRPDRLTVF.

This clonotype was recorded many times. This sequence joins TRBV12-3 or TRBV12-4 and TRBJ1-1, with D possibly matching TRBD1 (5 bases). This CDR3 region has 14 residues. Between the trimmed V and J ends, which lost 3 bases and 1 base, there was a span of 9 bases. CDR3 nucleotides: TGTGCCAGCAGTTTGGGCACAGGGAACACTGAAGCTTTCTTT. Translation: CASSLGTGNTEAFF.

This clonotype turned up a few times. The rearrangement links TRBV4-2 to TRBJ1-3; D gene ambiguous. Trimming shortened V by 4 bases and J by 3 bases, and 7 bases separated the two germline ends. The CDR3 runs to 13 residues. The V gene's germline CDR1 is LGHNA and CDR2 YNFKEQ. CDR3 sequence reads: CASSPSYGNTIYF. DNA for the CDR3: TGTGCCAGCAGCCCCTCATATGGAAACACCATATATTTT.

The chain combines TRBV7-2 with TRBJ2-3; perhaps TRBD2 as D (6 bases). CDR1 and CDR2 from the germline V gene are SGHTA and FQGNSA. This CDR3 region has 15 residues. Trimming left V 1 base short and J 3 bases short, with 11 bases between. The CDR3 DNA reads as TGTGCCAGCAGCTTAGGGGGGGAAAGAACAGATACGCAGTATTTT. Its translation is CASSLGGERTDTQYF.

The chain combines TRBV28 with TRBJ2-5; a possible D gene is TRBD1 (6 bases). In germline, CDR1 is MDHEN, CDR2 SYDVKM. This CDR3 is 18 amino acids long. V was clipped by 3 bases and J by 0 bases, with 20 bases between them. CDR3 in amino acids: CASSFEAGDPKYQETQYF. CDR3 coding DNA: TGTGCCAGCAGTTTTGAGGCAGGGGACCCGAAGTACCAAGAGACCCAGTACTTC.

This clonotype came up a few times. The rearrangement uses TRBV6-5 and TRBJ1-5; 8 positions match TRBD1. This CDR3 comprises 18 residues. Trimming cost V 2 bases and J 0 bases; bases outside gene matches: 9. Germline-derived CDR1 and CDR2 are MNHEY and SVGAGI. In DNA form, the CDR3 reads TGTGCCAGCAGTTACCTCAAGGACAGGGTCAATAGCAATCAGCCCCAGCATTTT. Amino acid sequence: CASSYLKDRVNSNQPQHF.

This chain joins TRBV29-1 and TRBJ1-1, with D perhaps matching TRBD1 (5 bases). Germline-derived CDR1 and CDR2 are SQVTM and ANQGSEA. The CDR3 has 14 residues. V lost 2 bases and J lost 1, with 11 bases in between. The CDR3, as DNA: TGCAGCGTTGAAAAGGGGCCAGAGAACACTGAAGCTTTCTTT. Its translation is CSVEKGPENTEAFF.

This clonotype was counted between two and nine times. The chain carries TRBV3-1 and TRBJ1-2, with D possibly matching TRBD1 (5 bases). Deletions cut 3 bases from V and 4 bases from J, with 18 bases between. The germline gives CDR1 LGHDT, CDR2 YNNKEL (reference sequence). The CDR3 has 16 amino acids. CDR3 sequence (DNA): TGTGCCAGCAGCCAGGAGAAGCTCGGACACACCTATGGCTACACCTTC. Amino acids: CASSQEKLGHTYGYTF. The variable domain in full, with the rest retrieved from reference TRBV3-1 and TRBJ1-2, is DTAVSQTPKYLVTQMGNDKSIKCEQNLGHDTMYWYKQDSKKFLKIMFSYNNKELIINETVPNRFSPKSPDKAHLNLHINSLELGDSAVYFCASSQEKLGHTYGYTFGSGTRLTVV.

This clonotype showed up just a few times. This chain joins TRBV5-4 and TRBJ1-1, with D hard to call. The V and J ends lost 0 bases and 7 bases respectively, with 7 bases between them. CDR3 length: 12 amino acids. From germline, CDR1 is SGHNT and CDR2 YYREEE (reference sequence). The DNA for the CDR3 is TGTGCCAGCAGCTTGGATGCGGTTGAAGCTTTCTTT. It is translated as CASSLDAVEAFF.

This sequence joins TRBV6-5 and TRBJ1-3, with 7 nucleotides matching TRBD1. The V segment lost 4 bases and the J segment 0 bases; nucleotides outside the gene matches: 3. CDR1 is MNHEY, CDR2 SVGAGI, per germline. The CDR3 spans 15 residues. In DNA form, the CDR3 reads TGTGCCAGCAGTTTACAGGGGCACTCTGGAAACACCATATATTTT. Residues: CASSLQGHSGNTIYF.

The rearrangement uses TRBV4-3 and TRBJ1-5, with D unclear. The CDR3 is 17 amino acids. Germline CDR1 LGHNA, CDR2 YSLEER. V shed 0 bases and J shed 2 bases, with 14 bases lying between them. CDR3 bases: TGCGCCAGCAGCCAAGATTTGGCTCCTCGGGGCAATCAGCCCCAGCATTTT. Its protein product is CASSQDLAPRGNQPQHF.

This chain connects TRBV4-1 to TRBJ2-4; a possible D gene is TRBD2 (5 bases). Germline V gene sequence: CDR1 MGHRA, CDR2 YSYEKL. V dropped 4 bases and J dropped 0 bases, with 10 bases sitting between them. CDR3 size: 15 residues. The CDR3 DNA sequence: TGCGCCAGCAGCCTAGCGTATCTAGCCAAAAACATTCAGTACTTC. Protein product: CASSLAYLAKNIQYF.

This chain uses TRBV10-3 with TRBJ2-3; 7 bases line up with TRBD2. The CDR3 consists of 14 residues. V gave up 6 bases and J gave up 4 bases; unmatched junction bases: 7. Germline loops: CDR1 ENHRY, CDR2 SYGVKD. The CDR3 DNA reads TGTGCCATCAGATCAGGACTAGTAGCAGATACGCAGTATTTT. Translated: CAIRSGLVADTQYF.

This clonotype occurred a few times. This sequence joins TRBV12-3 or TRBV12-4 and TRBJ2-1; the D is unclear. Deletions cut 1 base from V and 8 bases from J, with 12 bases between. CDR3 length equals 14 residues. CDR3 sequence: CASSLESSRDEQFF. CDR3 in DNA: TGTGCCAGCAGTTTAGAAAGCTCCCGGGATGAGCAGTTCTTC.

J is TRBJ1-5 and V is TRBV15; TRBD1 is a possible D gene (5 bases). V was clipped by 3 bases and J by 7 bases, with 10 bases between them. Germline values: CDR1 LNHNV, CDR2 YYDKDF (reference sequence). The CDR3 loop spans 13 amino acids. The CDR3 loop is CATSSWGEQPQHF. The CDR3 nucleotides read TGTGCCACCAGCAGCTGGGGGGAACAGCCCCAGCATTTT.

The sample holds many counts of this clonotype. This chain links TRBV3-1 with TRBJ1-5; 7 bases are a match to TRBD1. With 4 bases clipped from V and 7 bases from J, the junction kept 4 bases outside the gene matches. CDR1 and CDR2 (germline): LGHDT, YNNKEL (reference sequence). This CDR3 is built from 13 residues. CDR3 DNA sequence: TGTGCCAGCAGCCGACAGGGTGGGCAGCCCCAGCATTTT. Translation gives CASSRQGGQPQHF.

The gene calls are TRBV3-1 and TRBJ1-6, with D tentatively TRBD1 (5 bases). Trimming pared 3 bases from V and 10 bases from J, leaving 13 bases between. CDR3 length: 14 amino acids. The germline CDR1 and CDR2 sequences are LGHDT and YNNKEL (reference sequence). CDR3 sequence (DNA): TGTGCCAGCAGCCAGGGGACGGGTGTGTCACCCCTCCACTTT. This encodes CASSQGTGVSPLHF.

This chain connects TRBV20-1 to TRBJ1-5, with D hard to call. Trimming pared 7 bases from V and 6 bases from J, leaving 4 bases between. CDR1 is DFQATT and CDR2 is SNEGSKA in the germline V gene (reference sequence). The CDR3 spans 9 residues. As DNA, the CDR3 is TGCAGTGTTGGTCAGCCCCAGCATTTT. This gives the protein CSVGQPQHF.

This clonotype has only a few counts. This chain links TRBV29-1 with TRBJ2-7, with a weak D call TRBD1 (6 bases). The germline CDR1 and CDR2 sequences are SQVTM and ANQGSEA. V was shortened by 6 bases and J by 4 bases, with 16 bases between the two germline ends. The CDR3 extends over 13 amino acids. CDR3 residues: CSVKQGSGYEQYF. Here the CDR3 DNA reads TGCAGCGTGAAACAGGGATCGGGATACGAGCAGTACTTC.

This clonotype showed up many times. The chain is built from TRBV25-1 and TRBJ2-3; no clear D. With 6 bases removed from V and 1 base from J, the gap between germline ends came to 8 bases. The CDR3 extends over 13 amino acids. Per germline, CDR1 MGHDK and CDR2 SYGVNS. The chain's CDR3 is CASSSAGTDTQYF. The CDR3 bases are TGTGCCAGCAGCAGCGCCGGCACAGATACGCAGTATTTT.

This clonotype has more than one count but fewer than ten. The rearrangement links TRBV9 to TRBJ2-7; no definite D call. Trimming stripped 1 base from V and 2 bases from J, with 13 bases between. This CDR3 is 15 amino acids long. Germline loops: CDR1 SGDLS, CDR2 YYNGEE. CDR3 amino acids: CASSVLPGETYEQYF. The CDR3 DNA reads TGTGCCAGCAGCGTATTGCCAGGAGAGACCTACGAGCAGTACTTC.

V and J are TRBV7-2 and TRBJ1-5; D uncertain. This CDR3 region has 12 residues. Germline V lookup: CDR1 SGHTA, CDR2 FQGNSA. V lost 3 bases to trimming and J lost 5 bases, with 5 bases between them. CDR3 loop: CASSFGDQPQHF. The CDR3 coding sequence is TGTGCCAGCAGCTTTGGGGATCAGCCCCAGCATTTT.

The chain uses TRBV11-3 and TRBJ1-1; no clear D gene. The CDR3 has 13 residues. The germline CDR1 and CDR2 sequences are SGHNT and YENEEA. V lost 1 base to trimming and J lost 7 bases, with 10 bases between them. CDR3: CASSLGGLDEAFF. CDR3 sequence (DNA): TGTGCCAGCAGCTTAGGTGGGTTGGATGAAGCTTTCTTT.

The chain employs TRBV9 and TRBJ2-3; maybe TRBD2 (6 bases). V lost 0 bases and J lost 6, with 8 bases in between. CDR3 length equals 13 residues. CDR1 and CDR2 (germline): SGDLS, YYNGEE. The CDR3 is CASSVEGRDTQYF. The CDR3 nucleotides read TGTGCCAGCAGCGTAGAGGGGAGGGATACGCAGTATTTT.

The chain is built from TRBV28 and TRBJ2-5; 9 bases are a match to TRBD1. The CDR3 has 13 residues. V shed 6 bases and J 4 bases; nucleotides not matched to a gene: 3. Germline lookup yields CDR1 MDHEN and CDR2 SYDVKM. CDR3 nucleotides: TGTGCCAGCAGACAGGGGGCAGGAGAGACCCAGTACTTC. It specifies CASRQGAGETQYF.

This clonotype was detected only a few times. This chain links TRBV7-2 with TRBJ2-5; TRBD2 matches at 13 bases. V lost 5 bases, J lost 1 base, and 7 bases stayed unmatched. The CDR3 loop spans 17 amino acids. Germline V gene data show CDR1 as SGHTA and CDR2 as FQGNSA. The CDR3 protein is CASSGQGTSGIQETQYF. CDR3 in DNA: TGTGCCAGCAGCGGACAGGGGACTAGCGGGATCCAAGAGACCCAGTACTTC. Together with reference TRBV7-2 and TRBJ2-5, the CDR3 gives the full variable domain: GAGVSQSPSNKVTEKGKDVELRCDPISGHTALYWYRQSLGQGLEFLIYFQGNSAPDKSGLPSDRFSAERTGGSVSTLTIQRTQQEDSAVYLCASSGQGTSGIQETQYFGPGTRLLVL.

This clonotype was counted a few times. J is TRBJ2-5 and V is TRBV7-2; D is uncertain. The CDR3 covers 14 residues. Trimming shortened V by 1 base and J by 5 bases, and 11 bases separated the two germline ends. Germline CDR1 is SGHTA and CDR2 is FQGNSA. CDR3 residues: CASSLGWVGETQYF. CDR3 in DNA: TGTGCCAGCAGCTTAGGATGGGTGGGGGAGACCCAGTACTTC. Variable domain in full (rest from reference TRBV7-2 and TRBJ2-5): GAGVSQSPSNKVTEKGKDVELRCDPISGHTALYWYRQSLGQGLEFLIYFQGNSAPDKSGLPSDRFSAERTGGSVSTLTIQRTQQEDSAVYLCASSLGWVGETQYFGPGTRLLVL.

This clonotype was recorded a few times. This rearrangement joins TRBV3-1 to TRBJ1-2, with no clear D. V was cut by 5 bases and J by 2 bases, with 3 bases left in between. The CDR3 runs to 11 residues. The germline V gene has CDR1 LGHDT and CDR2 YNNKEL (reference sequence). The CDR3 loop is CASSRNYGYTF. CDR3 in DNA: TGTGCCAGCAGCAGGAACTATGGCTACACCTTC.